The present TCR beta chain was sequenced within a study of shared clonotypes between healthy human individuals. On this clone: The antigen remains unidentified.

In the naive CD8 group, cells lacked CD45RO and were positively selected for CCR7, so terminally differentiated effector memory CD45RA+ cells were left out. Every donor was a Caucasian adult from Nashville, Tennessee. Whole-study results and caveats: Expectations were that clonotype sharing among donors would be affected by sequencing depth.

Germline-derived CDR1 and CDR2 are SQVTM and ANQGSEA. CDR3 length: 16 residues. The ends were cut back, 0 bases at V and 0 bases at J, with 13 bases in the middle. In the original analysis: ImmunoSEQ only sent back junction sequences with no quality scores, so filtering was done differently. The assay was immunoSEQ multiplex PCR, and TCRdb's table has in-frame clones only and misses some. Clone size and V and J calls were adopted from that table, with D and trimming inferred from the DNA. The data hold millions of clones, with about 95% observed a single time. The chain employs TRBV29-1 and TRBJ2-3, with D maybe TRBD2 (5 bases). This TCR came from a young man in good health. The sequencing input was naive CD8+ T cells sorted from blood. The CDR3 DNA sequence: TGCAGCGTTGAAGATCTAAGTCGGACTAGCACAGATACGCAGTATTTT. This gives the protein CSVEDLSRTSTDTQYF.